The clone carrying this T cell receptor (beta chain) was found a few times. Its specificity is not known. The data are from a study of cytomegalovirus exposure and HLA in healthy donors. Whole-study context: A data release that came early held tens of millions of unique TCRs from HLA-typed donors. For the approximately 360 genotyped donors, more than 80% fell within the Caucasian-associated ancestry cluster.

With 60 Vbeta and 13 Jbeta primers, the PCR was carried out. TCRdb's copy holds only in-frame clones and misses some; the assay was immunoSEQ multiplex PCR. The data show over 80,000 clones, roughly four fifths seen once. The study, taken as a whole, reports: According to the study, 150 to 200 TCR beta chains were cytomegalovirus-associated. Presence/absence comparisons presumed near-even sequencing depth among donors.

The sequence derives from a man in his forties in good health and CMV-seronegative. Sequencing used PBMCs.

In nucleotides, the CDR3 is TGTGCCAGCACCGAAGGACAGGGCGCAGATACGCAGTATTTT. Amino acid sequence: CASTEGQGADTQYF. The chain employs TRBV5-4 and TRBJ2-3, with 8 bases lining up with TRBD1. The CDR3 has 14 amino acids. Trimming at V came to 6 bases and at J to 4 bases, leaving 7 bases not matched to a gene. Per the germline V gene, CDR1 is SGHNT and CDR2 is YYREEE (reference sequence).